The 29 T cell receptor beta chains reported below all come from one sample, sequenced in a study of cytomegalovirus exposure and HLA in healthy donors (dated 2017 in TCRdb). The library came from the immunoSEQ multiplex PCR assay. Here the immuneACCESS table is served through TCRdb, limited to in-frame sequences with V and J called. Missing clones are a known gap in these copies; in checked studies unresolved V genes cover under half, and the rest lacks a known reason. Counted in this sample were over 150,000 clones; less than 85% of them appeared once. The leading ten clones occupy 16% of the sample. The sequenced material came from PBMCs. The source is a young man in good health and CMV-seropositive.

The CDR3 sequence: CATSRDQGGTNEQFF. The CDR3 nucleotides read TGTGCCACCAGCAGAGATCAGGGCGGTACTAATGAGCAGTTCTTC. V and J are TRBV15 and TRBJ2-1, with D possibly matching TRBD1 (5 bases). CDR3 length: 15 amino acids. The V end was cut by 0 bases, the J end by 7 bases, with 13 bases between. From germline, CDR1 is LNHNV and CDR2 YYDKDF (reference sequence).

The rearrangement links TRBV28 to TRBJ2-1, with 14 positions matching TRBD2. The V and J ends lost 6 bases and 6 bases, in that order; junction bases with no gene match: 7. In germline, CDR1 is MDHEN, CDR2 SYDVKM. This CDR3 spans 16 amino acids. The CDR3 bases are TGTGCCAGCAGGGGGACCGGGACTAGCGGGGGCAATGAGCAGTTCTTC. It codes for CASRGTGTSGGNEQFF.

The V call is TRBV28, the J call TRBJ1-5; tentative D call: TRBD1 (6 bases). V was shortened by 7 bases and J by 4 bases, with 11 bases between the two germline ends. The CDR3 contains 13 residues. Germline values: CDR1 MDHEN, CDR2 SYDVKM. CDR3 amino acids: CASTRDINQPQHF. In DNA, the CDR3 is TGTGCCAGCACCCGGGACATTAATCAGCCCCAGCATTTT.

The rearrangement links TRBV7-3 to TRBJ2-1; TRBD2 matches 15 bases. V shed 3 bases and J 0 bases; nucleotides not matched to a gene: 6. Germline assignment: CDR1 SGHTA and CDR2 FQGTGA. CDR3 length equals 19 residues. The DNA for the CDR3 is TGTGCCAGCAGCTTGGGACTAGCGGGAGGCGGGGTCTCCTACAATGAGCAGTTCTTC. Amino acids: CASSLGLAGGGVSYNEQFF. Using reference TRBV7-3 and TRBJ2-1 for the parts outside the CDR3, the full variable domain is GAGVSQTPSNKVTEKGKYVELRCDPISGHTALYWYRQSLGQGPEFLIYFQGTGAADDSGLPNDRFFAVRPEGSVSTLKIQRTERGDSAVYLCASSLGLAGGGVSYNEQFFGPGTRLTVL.

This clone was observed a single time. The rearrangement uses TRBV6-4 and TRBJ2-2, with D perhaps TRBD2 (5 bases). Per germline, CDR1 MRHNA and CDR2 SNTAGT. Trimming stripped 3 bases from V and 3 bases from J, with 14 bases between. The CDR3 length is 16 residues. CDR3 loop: CASSEGISVDTGELFF. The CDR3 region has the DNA TGTGCCAGCAGTGAGGGGATTAGCGTTGACACCGGGGAGCTGTTTTTT.

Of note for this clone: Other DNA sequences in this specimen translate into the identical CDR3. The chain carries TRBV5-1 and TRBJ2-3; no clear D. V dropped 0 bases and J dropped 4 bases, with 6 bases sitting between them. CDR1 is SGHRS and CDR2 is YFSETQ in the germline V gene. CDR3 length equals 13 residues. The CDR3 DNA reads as TGCGCCAGCAGCTTGGCCGGTCCAGATACGCAGTATTTT. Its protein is CASSLAGPDTQYF. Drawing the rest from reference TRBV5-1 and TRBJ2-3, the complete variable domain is KAGVTQTPRYLIKTRGQQVTLSCSPISGHRSVSWYQQTPGQGLQFLFEYFSETQRNKGNFPGRFSGRQFSNSRSEMNVSTLELGDSALYLCASSLAGPDTQYFGPGTRLTVL.

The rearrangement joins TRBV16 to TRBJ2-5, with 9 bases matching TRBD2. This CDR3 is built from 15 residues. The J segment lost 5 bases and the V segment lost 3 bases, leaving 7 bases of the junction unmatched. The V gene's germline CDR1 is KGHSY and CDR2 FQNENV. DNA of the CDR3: TGTGCCAGCAGCCAGGGGACTAGCACGACGGAGACCCAGTACTTC. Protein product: CASSQGTSTTETQYF. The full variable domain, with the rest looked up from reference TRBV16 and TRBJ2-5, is GEEVAQTPKHLVRGEGQKAKLYCAPIKGHSYVFWYQQVLKNEFKFLISFQNENVFDETGMPKERFSAKCLPNSPCSLEIQATKLEDSAVYFCASSQGTSTTETQYFGPGTRLLVL.

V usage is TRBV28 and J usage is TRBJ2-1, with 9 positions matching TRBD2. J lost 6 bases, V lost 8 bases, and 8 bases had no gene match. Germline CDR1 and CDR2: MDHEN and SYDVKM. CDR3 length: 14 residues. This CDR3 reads CASGGRVLFNEQFF. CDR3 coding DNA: TGTGCCAGCGGCGGGAGGGTGCTTTTCAATGAGCAGTTCTTC.

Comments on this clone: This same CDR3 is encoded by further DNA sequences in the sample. In nucleotides, the CDR3 is TGTGCCACCAGCAGAGACAGGGGGGTCAATCAGCCCCAGCATTTT. It specifies CATSRDRGVNQPQHF. This chain connects TRBV15 to TRBJ1-5; TRBD1 matches at 7 bases. The CDR3 runs 15 residues. V gave up 0 bases and J gave up 3 bases; unmatched junction bases: 2. Per germline, CDR1 LNHNV and CDR2 YYDKDF (reference sequence).

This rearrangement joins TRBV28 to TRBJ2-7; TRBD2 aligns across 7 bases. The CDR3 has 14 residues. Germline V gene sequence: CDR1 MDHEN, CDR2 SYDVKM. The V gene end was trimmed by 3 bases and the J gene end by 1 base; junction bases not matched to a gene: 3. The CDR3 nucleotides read TGTGCCAGCAGTTTTCCCGGGGGGTCCTACGAGCAGTACTTC. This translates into CASSFPGGSYEQYF. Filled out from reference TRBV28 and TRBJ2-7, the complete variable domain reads DVKVTQSSRYLVKRTGEKVFLECVQDMDHENMFWYRQDPGLGLRLIYFSYDVKMKEKGDIPEGYSVSREKKERFSLILESASTNQTSMYLCASSFPGGSYEQYFGPGTRLTVT.

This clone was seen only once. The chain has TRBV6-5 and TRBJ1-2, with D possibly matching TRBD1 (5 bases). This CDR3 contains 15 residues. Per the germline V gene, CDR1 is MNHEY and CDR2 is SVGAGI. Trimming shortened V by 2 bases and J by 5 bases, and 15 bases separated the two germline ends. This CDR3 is CASSYPTARRYGYTF. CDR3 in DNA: TGTGCCAGCAGTTACCCGACAGCCCGACGATATGGCTACACCTTC.

The CDR3 coding sequence is TGTGCCAGCAGCTTAGGGAGGCCCTCTGGGGCCAACGTCCTGACTTTC. It specifies CASSLGRPSGANVLTF. This sequence joins TRBV13 and TRBJ2-6; D unresolved. Germline CDR1 reads PRHDT; CDR2 reads FYEKMQ (reference sequence). V was pared by 0 bases and J by 0 bases, with 6 bases between. This CDR3 comprises 16 residues.

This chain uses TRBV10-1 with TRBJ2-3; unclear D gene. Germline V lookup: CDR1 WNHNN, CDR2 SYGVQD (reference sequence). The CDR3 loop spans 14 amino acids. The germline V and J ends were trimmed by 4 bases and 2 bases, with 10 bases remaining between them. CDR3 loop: CASSGRAVTDTQYF. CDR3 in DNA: TGCGCCAGCAGTGGTCGTGCAGTCACAGATACGCAGTATTTT.

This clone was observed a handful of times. The CDR3: CASSSPGVAGKPYEQYF. The CDR3 nucleotides are TGTGCCAGCAGTTCCCCGGGGGTAGCAGGGAAACCCTACGAGCAGTACTTC. The rearrangement uses TRBV28 and TRBJ2-7; D is perhaps TRBD2 (6 bases). CDR1 is MDHEN and CDR2 is SYDVKM in the germline V gene. The CDR3 is 17 amino acids. Trimming removed 4 bases from V and 2 bases from J, with 21 bases in between. The whole variable domain, filled in from reference TRBV28 and TRBJ2-7, reads DVKVTQSSRYLVKRTGEKVFLECVQDMDHENMFWYRQDPGLGLRLIYFSYDVKMKEKGDIPEGYSVSREKKERFSLILESASTNQTSMYLCASSSPGVAGKPYEQYFGPGTRLTVT.

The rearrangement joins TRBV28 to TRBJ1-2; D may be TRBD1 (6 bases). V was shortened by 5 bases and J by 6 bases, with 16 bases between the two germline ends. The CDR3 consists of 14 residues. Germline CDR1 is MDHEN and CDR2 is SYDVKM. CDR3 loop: CASSPVSGVDGYTF. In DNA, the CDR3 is TGTGCCAGCAGTCCCGTGTCAGGGGTTGATGGCTACACCTTC.

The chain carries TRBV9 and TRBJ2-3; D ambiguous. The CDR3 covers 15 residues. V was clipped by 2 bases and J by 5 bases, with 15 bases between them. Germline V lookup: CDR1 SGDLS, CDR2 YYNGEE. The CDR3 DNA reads TGTGCCAGCAGCGTTACTCTAGGCGTGGGAGATACGCAGTATTTT. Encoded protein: CASSVTLGVGDTQYF.

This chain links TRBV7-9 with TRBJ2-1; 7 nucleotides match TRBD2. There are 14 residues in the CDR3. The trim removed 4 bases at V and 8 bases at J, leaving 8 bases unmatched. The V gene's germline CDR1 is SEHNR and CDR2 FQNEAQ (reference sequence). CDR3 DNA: TGTGCCAGCAGCTCCGGCGGCGGGGGTGATGAGCAGTTCTTC. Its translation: CASSSGGGGDEQFF.

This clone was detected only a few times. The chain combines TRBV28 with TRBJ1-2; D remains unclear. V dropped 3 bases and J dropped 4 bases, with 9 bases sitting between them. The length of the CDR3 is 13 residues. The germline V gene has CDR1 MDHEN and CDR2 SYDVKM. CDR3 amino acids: CASSLGGPYGYTF. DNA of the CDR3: TGTGCCAGCAGTTTGGGAGGGCCCTATGGCTACACCTTC.

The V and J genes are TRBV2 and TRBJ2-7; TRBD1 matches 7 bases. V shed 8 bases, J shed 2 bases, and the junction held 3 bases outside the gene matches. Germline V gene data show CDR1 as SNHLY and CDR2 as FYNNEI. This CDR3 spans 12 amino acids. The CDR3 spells CASRDRAYEQYF. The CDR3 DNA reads TGTGCCAGCCGGGACAGAGCCTACGAGCAGTACTTC.

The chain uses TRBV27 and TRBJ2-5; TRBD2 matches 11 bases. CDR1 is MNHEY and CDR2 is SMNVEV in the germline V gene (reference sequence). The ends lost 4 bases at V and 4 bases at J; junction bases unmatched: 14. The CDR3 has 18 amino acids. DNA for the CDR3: TGTGCCAGCAGTTCCCTACACCGCACTAGCGGGAGAGGAGAGACCCAGTACTTC. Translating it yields CASSSLHRTSGRGETQYF.

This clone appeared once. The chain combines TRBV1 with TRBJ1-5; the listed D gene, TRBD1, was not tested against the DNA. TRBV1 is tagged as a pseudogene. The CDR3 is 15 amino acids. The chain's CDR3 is CTSQGISFSNQPQHF. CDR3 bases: TGCACCAGCCAGGGGATAAGTTTTAGCAATCAGCCCCAGCATTTT.

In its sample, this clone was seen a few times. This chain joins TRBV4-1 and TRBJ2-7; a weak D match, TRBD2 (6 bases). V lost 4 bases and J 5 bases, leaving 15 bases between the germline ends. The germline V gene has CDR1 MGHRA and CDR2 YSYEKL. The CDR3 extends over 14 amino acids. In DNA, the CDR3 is TGCGCCAGCAGCCGGGTGGGGGGAGACGACGAGCAGTACTTC. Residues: CASSRVGGDDEQYF.

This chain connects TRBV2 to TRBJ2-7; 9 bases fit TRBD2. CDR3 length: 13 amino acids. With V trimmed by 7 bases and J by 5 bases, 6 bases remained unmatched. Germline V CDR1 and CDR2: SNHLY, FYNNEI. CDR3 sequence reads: CASKAREGHEQYF. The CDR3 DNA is TGTGCCAGCAAGGCGCGGGAGGGTCACGAGCAGTACTTC. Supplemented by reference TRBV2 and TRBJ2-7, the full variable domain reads EPEVTQTPSHQVTQMGQEVILRCVPISNHLYFYWYRQILGQKVEFLVSFYNNEISEKSEIFDDQFSVERPDGSNFTLKIRSTKLEDSAMYFCASKAREGHEQYFGPGTRLTVT.

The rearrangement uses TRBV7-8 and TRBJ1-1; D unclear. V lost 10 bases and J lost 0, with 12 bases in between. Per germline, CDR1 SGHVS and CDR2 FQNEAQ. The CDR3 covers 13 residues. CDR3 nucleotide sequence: TGTGCCATCTCATCGGGGATGAACACTGAAGCTTTCTTT. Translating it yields CAISSGMNTEAFF.

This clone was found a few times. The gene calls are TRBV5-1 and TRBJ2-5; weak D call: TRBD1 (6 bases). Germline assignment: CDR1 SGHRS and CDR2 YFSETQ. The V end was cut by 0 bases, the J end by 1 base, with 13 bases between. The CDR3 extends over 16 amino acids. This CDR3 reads CASSLGGQPGQETQYF. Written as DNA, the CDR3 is TGCGCCAGCAGCTTGGGAGGACAGCCCGGCCAAGAGACCCAGTACTTC.

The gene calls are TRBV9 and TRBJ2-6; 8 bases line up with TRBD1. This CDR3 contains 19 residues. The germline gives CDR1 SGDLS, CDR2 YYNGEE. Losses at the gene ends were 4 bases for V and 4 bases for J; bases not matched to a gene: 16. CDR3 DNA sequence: TGTGCCAGCAGCCCCGGGGATGGGACAGGCCGATCGGGGGCCAACGTCCTGACTTTC. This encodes CASSPGDGTGRSGANVLTF.

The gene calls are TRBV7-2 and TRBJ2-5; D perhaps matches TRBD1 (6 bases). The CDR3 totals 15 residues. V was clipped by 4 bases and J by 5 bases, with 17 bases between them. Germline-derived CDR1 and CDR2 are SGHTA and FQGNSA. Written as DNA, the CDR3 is TGTGCCAGCAGCTGGGCATCAGGGGCCGGGGAGACCCAGTACTTC. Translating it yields CASSWASGAGETQYF.

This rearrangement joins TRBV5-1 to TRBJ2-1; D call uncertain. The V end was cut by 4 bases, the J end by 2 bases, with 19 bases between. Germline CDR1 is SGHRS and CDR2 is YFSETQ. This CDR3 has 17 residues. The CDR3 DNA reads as TGCGCCAGCAGCCTAAAATCACTCGATCTGGCCTACAATGAGCAGTTCTTC. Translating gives CASSLKSLDLAYNEQFF.

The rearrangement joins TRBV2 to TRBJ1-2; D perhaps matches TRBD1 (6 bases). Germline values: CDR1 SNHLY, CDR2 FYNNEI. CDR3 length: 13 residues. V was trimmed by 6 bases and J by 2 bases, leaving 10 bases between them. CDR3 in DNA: TGTGCCAGCAGACAGGGTTTGAACTATGGCTACACCTTC. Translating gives CASRQGLNYGYTF.